The 31 T cell receptor beta chains below were found in one sample sequenced in a study of blood T cell repertoires in COVID-19. The table came from immunoSEQ multiplex PCR; TCRdb's copy has only in-frame clones and leaves some out. Of fewer than 350,000 clones listed, 70% to 90% are singletons. Sequenced: peripheral blood. These receptor sequences come from a human donor in a cohort sampled during active COVID-19.

The count of this clone is one. This chain uses TRBV13 with TRBJ1-2; TRBD1 matches 7 bases. The ends lost 5 bases at V and 7 bases at J; junction bases unmatched: 7. The germline CDR1 and CDR2 sequences are PRHDT and FYEKMQ (reference sequence). CDR3 length: 13 amino acids. The CDR3 loop is CASSIDREPGYTF. The DNA of the CDR3 is TGTGCCAGCAGCATCGACAGGGAGCCTGGCTACACCTTC.

This clone was recorded only once. The V call is TRBV29-1, the J call TRBJ1-2; D gene ambiguous. CDR3 size: 12 residues. Per germline, CDR1 SQVTM and CDR2 ANQGSEA. Trimming took 7 bases from V and 8 from J, leaving 17 bases between them. For the CDR3, the DNA is TGCAGCGCCGAATATTTACGGGAAGGCTACACCTTC. Encoded protein: CSAEYLREGYTF.

The J gene is TRBJ2-7, the V gene TRBV6-5; 7 nucleotides line up with TRBD1. Per the germline V gene, CDR1 is MNHEY and CDR2 is SVGAGI. Losses at the gene ends were 6 bases for V and 0 bases for J; bases not matched to a gene: 5. This CDR3 region has 14 residues. CDR3 nucleotide sequence: TGTGCCAGCAGCCGCGGACAGGACTCCTACGAGCAGTACTTC. This codes for CASSRGQDSYEQYF.

This clone was detected a few times. V and J are TRBV5-5 and TRBJ2-7; D call uncertain. The CDR3 totals 13 residues. The germline V gene has CDR1 SGHKS and CDR2 YYEKEE (reference sequence). V lost 0 bases, J lost 3 bases, and 7 bases lay in between. CDR3 coding DNA: TGTGCCAGCAGCTTGGGGGCCCGCTACGAGCAGTACTTC. Amino acids: CASSLGARYEQYF.

The genes are TRBV30 and TRBJ1-2; D is possibly TRBD1 (5 bases). This CDR3 has 15 amino acids. Trimming took 0 bases from V and 0 from J, leaving 11 bases between them. CDR1 is GTSNPN and CDR2 is SVGIG in the germline V gene (reference sequence). Here the CDR3 reads CAWSVRPGSNYGYTF. The DNA for the CDR3 is TGTGCCTGGAGTGTACGACCAGGGTCTAACTATGGCTACACCTTC.

The gene calls are TRBV6-5 and TRBJ1-1; 9 bases agree with TRBD1. The CDR3 covers 13 residues. Per the germline V gene, CDR1 is MNHEY and CDR2 is SVGAGI. V lost 6 bases, J lost 5 bases, and 4 bases stayed unmatched. The CDR3 coding sequence is TGTGCCAGCAGCGTGACAGGGGGGACTGAAGCTTTCTTT. It yields the protein CASSVTGGTEAFF.

Concerning this clone itself: At one boundary the junction diverges from the germline segment, which might be a read error. This sequence joins TRBV5-1 and TRBJ2-7, with a tentative D call TRBD1 (5 bases). This CDR3 spans 13 amino acids. The germline V gene encodes CDR1 SGHRS and CDR2 YFSETQ. The CDR3 sequence is CASSFDSTYEQCF. DNA of the CDR3: TGCGCCAGCAGCTTCGACAGTACCTACGAGCAGTGCTTC.

This CDR3 reads CASSEEQPKLYGYTF. As DNA, the CDR3 is TGTGCCAGCAGTGAGGAACAGCCCAAGCTATATGGCTACACCTTC. The V gene is TRBV2, the J gene TRBJ1-2; D is uncertain. Germline V gives CDR1 SNHLY, CDR2 FYNNEI. The CDR3 totals 15 residues. Trimming took off 3 bases at V and 5 bases at J, with 16 bases between the two ends.

This clone turned up a few times. The V and J genes are TRBV9 and TRBJ1-5; D unresolved. Trimming removed 3 bases at V and 10 bases at J, with 14 bases between. The CDR3 extends over 13 amino acids. Looked up from germline, CDR1 is SGDLS and CDR2 is YYNGEE. The CDR3 DNA reads TGTGCCAGCAGCGGAGGATATTCTACCCCCCAGCATTTT. This gives the protein CASSGGYSTPQHF. The full variable domain, its missing parts supplied by reference TRBV9 and TRBJ1-5, is DSGVTQTPKHLITATGQRVTLRCSPRSGDLSVYWYQQSLDQGLQFLIQYYNGEERAKGNILERFSAQQFPDLHSELNLSSLELGDSALYFCASSGGYSTPQHFGDGTRLSIL.

The rearrangement links TRBV3-1 (or the pseudogene TRBV3-2) to TRBJ1-2; 7 positions match TRBD1. CDR1 is LGHDT, CDR2 YNNKEL, per germline (reference sequence). This CDR3 is built from 14 residues. After removal of 2 bases from V and 7 bases from J, the junction contained 7 bases not matched to a gene. Written as DNA, the CDR3 is TGTGCCAGCAGCCAACAACAGGGGTCGGCTGGCTACACCTTC. Protein sequence: CASSQQQGSAGYTF.

The chain carries TRBV7-2 and TRBJ2-3; 7 bases match TRBD1. This CDR3 is built from 13 residues. V trimming: 7 bases; J trimming: 6 bases; junction bases outside the gene matches: 7. Per germline, CDR1 SGHTA and CDR2 FQGNSA. The CDR3 region has the DNA TGTGCCAGCAAGCACAGGGGCTTGGATACGCAGTATTTT. Protein sequence: CASKHRGLDTQYF.

In its sample, this clone was seen a few times. The chain couples TRBV7-2 to TRBJ1-2; tentatively, D is TRBD1 (5 bases). There are 14 residues in the CDR3. CDR1 is SGHTA, CDR2 FQGNSA, per germline. V lost 7 bases and J lost 8, with 20 bases in between. CDR3 amino acids: CASINLRGVGGYTF. The CDR3 region has the DNA TGTGCCAGCATAAACCTTCGGGGGGTCGGCGGCTACACCTTC. The variable domain in full, with the rest retrieved from reference TRBV7-2 and TRBJ1-2, is GAGVSQSPSNKVTEKGKDVELRCDPISGHTALYWYRQSLGQGLEFLIYFQGNSAPDKSGLPSDRFSAERTGGSVSTLTIQRTQQEDSAVYLCASINLRGVGGYTFGSGTRLTVV.

The V call is TRBV7-3, the J call TRBJ2-5; the match to TRBD2 covers 7 bases. The V segment lost 5 bases and the J segment 0 bases; nucleotides outside the gene matches: 6. Per the germline V gene, CDR1 is SGHTA and CDR2 is FQGTGA. The CDR3 length is 15 residues. Here the CDR3 reads CASSKTAGYQETQYF. The CDR3 nucleotides are TGTGCCAGCAGCAAAACAGCGGGGTACCAAGAGACCCAGTACTTC.

In this sample, this clone turned up a few times. The chain joins TRBV12-3 or TRBV12-4 to TRBJ2-3; TRBD2 might be the D (5 bases). Trimming removed 5 bases at V and 6 bases at J, with 6 bases between. This CDR3 spans 11 amino acids. Here the CDR3 reads CASSRRDTQYF. The DNA for the CDR3 is TGTGCCAGCAGTAGGAGGGATACGCAGTATTTT.

The chain uses TRBV20-1 and TRBJ2-7; unclear D gene. Trimming pared 1 base from V and 4 bases from J, leaving 5 bases between. Germline CDR1 is DFQATT and CDR2 is SNEGSKA (reference sequence). The CDR3 has 11 amino acids. CDR3 bases: TGCAGTGCTAGAGCGTCGTACGAGCAGTACTTC. Protein: CSARASYEQYF.

This chain links TRBV12-5 with TRBJ1-3, with unresolved D. V was pared by 4 bases and J by 2 bases, with 6 bases between. The length of the CDR3 is 13 residues. Germline values: CDR1 LGHNT, CDR2 FRNRAP. The CDR3 here is CASGWTPGNTIYF. CDR3 bases: TGTGCTAGTGGTTGGACTCCTGGAAACACCATATATTTT.

V gene TRBV28 combines with J gene TRBJ2-3, with D possibly matching TRBD1 (7 bases). The V end lost 5 bases, the J end lost 6 bases, and 12 bases lay between the germline ends. The CDR3 is 13 residues long. Germline-derived CDR1 and CDR2 are MDHEN and SYDVKM. The chain's CDR3 is CASSQGGWDTQYF. CDR3 coding DNA: TGTGCCAGCAGTCAGGGGGGCTGGGATACGCAGTATTTT.

The chain joins TRBV6-1 to TRBJ1-4, with 9 positions matching TRBD1. Unmatched junction bases numbered 3, after V lost 1 base and J lost 6 bases. The CDR3 runs to 15 residues. Germline loops: CDR1 MNHNS, CDR2 SASEGT. The CDR3 DNA reads as TGTGCCAGCAGTGAAGGCGGGACAGGGCATGAAAAACTGTTTTTT. It yields the protein CASSEGGTGHEKLFF.

This clone was observed a single time. The CDR3 spells CASSLDLSELNTEAFF. Here the CDR3 DNA reads TGTGCCAGCAGCTTGGACTTATCCGAGCTGAACACTGAAGCTTTCTTT. The chain links TRBV5-4 to TRBJ1-1; D remains unclear. V lost 0 bases, J lost 0 bases, and 12 bases lay in between. The germline gives CDR1 SGHNT, CDR2 YYREEE (reference sequence). The CDR3 loop spans 16 amino acids. The entire variable domain, with the rest obtained from reference TRBV5-4 and TRBJ1-1, is as follows: ETGVTQSPTHLIKTRGQQVTLRCSSQSGHNTVSWYQQALGQGPQFIFQYYREEENGRGNFPPRFSGLQFPNYSSELNVNALELDDSALYLCASSLDLSELNTEAFFGQGTRLTVV.

This chain links TRBV7-2 with TRBJ1-2; TRBD1 matches at 7 bases. Trimming cost V 5 bases and J 3 bases; bases outside gene matches: 9. The CDR3 length is 15 residues. Germline assignment: CDR1 SGHTA and CDR2 FQGNSA. CDR3 DNA: TGTGCCAGCAGCCTACTTCCGGGACAGCACTATGGCTACACCTTC. This gives the protein CASSLLPGQHYGYTF.

This clone was detected only a few times. The sample carries other DNA sequences with the same CDR3. V and J are TRBV24-1 and TRBJ2-3; D call uncertain. The CDR3 loop spans 12 amino acids. The V end was cut by 5 bases, the J end by 6 bases, with 8 bases between. Looked up from germline, CDR1 is KGHDR and CDR2 is SFDVKD. CDR3 protein: CATSVSGDTQYF. The CDR3 DNA reads TGTGCCACCAGTGTCTCCGGTGATACGCAGTATTTT.

V and J are TRBV6-5 and TRBJ2-4, with D possibly matching TRBD1 (5 bases). The germline V gene has CDR1 MNHEY and CDR2 SVGAGI. This CDR3 contains 10 residues. V shed 8 bases and J shed 12 bases, with 11 bases lying between them. CDR3 bases: TGTGCCAGCGCATCAGGGAATCAGTACTTC. It specifies CASASGNQYF.

Comment on this clone: A read error is possible here, since a much larger clone lies one base away. This same CDR3 is encoded by further DNA sequences in the sample. CDR3 sequence: CASSWGQENTEAFF. CDR3 DNA sequence: TGCGCCAGCAGTTGGGGACAGGAGAACACTGAAGCTTTCTTT. The chain couples TRBV5-1 to TRBJ1-1; 8 positions match TRBD1. The CDR3 consists of 14 residues. J lost 1 base, V lost 5 bases, and 4 bases had no gene match. Germline V lookup: CDR1 SGHRS, CDR2 YFSETQ.

V gene TRBV5-1 combines with J gene TRBJ2-5, with 10 positions matching TRBD1. J was trimmed by 2 bases and V by 7 bases; bases with no gene match: 5. Germline V gene sequence: CDR1 SGHRS, CDR2 YFSETQ. CDR3 size: 14 residues. The CDR3 here is CASAGQGIQETQYF. The CDR3 DNA reads as TGCGCCAGCGCGGGACAGGGGATACAAGAGACCCAGTACTTC.

V gene TRBV7-9 combines with J gene TRBJ2-7, with 11 bases aligning to TRBD1. After removal of 5 bases from V and 5 bases from J, the junction contained 5 bases not matched to a gene. CDR3 length: 14 amino acids. In germline, CDR1 is SEHNR, CDR2 FQNEAQ (reference sequence). In DNA, the CDR3 is TGTGCCAGCAGCCCCCCGGACAGGGGGCACGAGCAGTACTTC. Translated, it gives CASSPPDRGHEQYF. Supplemented by reference TRBV7-9 and TRBJ2-7, the full variable domain reads DTGVSQNPRHKITKRGQNVTFRCDPISEHNRLYWYRQTLGQGPEFLTYFQNEAQLEKSRLLSDRFSAERPKGSFSTLEIQRTEQGDSAMYLCASSPPDRGHEQYFGPGTRLTVT.

The V and J genes are TRBV5-1 and TRBJ2-3, with 7 bases fitting TRBD1. The J segment lost 5 bases and the V segment lost 4 bases, leaving 4 bases of the junction unmatched. Germline CDR1 and CDR2: SGHRS and YFSETQ. This CDR3 is built from 13 residues. The CDR3 is CASSRDSEDTQYF. The DNA for the CDR3 is TGCGCCAGCAGCCGGGACAGTGAAGATACGCAGTATTTT.

V and J are TRBV7-8 and TRBJ2-1; TRBD2 agrees at 8 bases. This CDR3 contains 14 residues. V lost 3 bases and J lost 9; bases outside the gene matches: 7. Germline lookup yields CDR1 SGHVS and CDR2 FQNEAQ. CDR3 in DNA: TGTGCCAGCAGCTTCACGGGGGGGCGATCTGAGCAGTTCTTC. Translated: CASSFTGGRSEQFF.

The rearrangement links TRBV5-5 to TRBJ1-1; no reliable D call. The germline V and J ends were trimmed by 4 bases and 4 bases, with 11 bases remaining between them. Germline lookup yields CDR1 SGHKS and CDR2 YYEKEE (reference sequence). The CDR3 has 13 residues. The CDR3 sequence: CASSHNMATEAFF. In DNA, the CDR3 is TGTGCCAGCAGCCACAATATGGCCACTGAAGCTTTCTTT.

The chain has TRBV19 and TRBJ1-1, with D tentatively TRBD1 (6 bases). This CDR3 has 13 amino acids. V dropped 10 bases and J dropped 0 bases, with 12 bases sitting between them. Germline lookup yields CDR1 LNHDA and CDR2 SQIVND (reference sequence). CDR3 DNA sequence: TGTGCCACCCGGACAGAGATGAACACTGAAGCTTTCTTT. As protein: CATRTEMNTEAFF.

J is TRBJ1-2 and V is TRBV12-3 or TRBV12-4; D not certain. The CDR3 runs 11 residues. Deletions cut 9 bases from V and 3 bases from J, with 8 bases between. CDR3 amino acids: CASGGDYGYTF. CDR3 in DNA: TGTGCCAGTGGCGGGGACTATGGCTACACCTTC.

V and J are TRBV5-6 and TRBJ1-5, with 9 bases aligning to TRBD1. Losses at the gene ends were 4 bases for V and 6 bases for J; bases not matched to a gene: 11. This CDR3 has 16 amino acids. Per germline, CDR1 SGHDT and CDR2 YYEEEE. CDR3 nucleotides: TGTGCCAGCAGCAGATACAGGGGGCCCCATCCTCAGCCCCAGCATTTT. Translating it yields CASSRYRGPHPQPQHF.